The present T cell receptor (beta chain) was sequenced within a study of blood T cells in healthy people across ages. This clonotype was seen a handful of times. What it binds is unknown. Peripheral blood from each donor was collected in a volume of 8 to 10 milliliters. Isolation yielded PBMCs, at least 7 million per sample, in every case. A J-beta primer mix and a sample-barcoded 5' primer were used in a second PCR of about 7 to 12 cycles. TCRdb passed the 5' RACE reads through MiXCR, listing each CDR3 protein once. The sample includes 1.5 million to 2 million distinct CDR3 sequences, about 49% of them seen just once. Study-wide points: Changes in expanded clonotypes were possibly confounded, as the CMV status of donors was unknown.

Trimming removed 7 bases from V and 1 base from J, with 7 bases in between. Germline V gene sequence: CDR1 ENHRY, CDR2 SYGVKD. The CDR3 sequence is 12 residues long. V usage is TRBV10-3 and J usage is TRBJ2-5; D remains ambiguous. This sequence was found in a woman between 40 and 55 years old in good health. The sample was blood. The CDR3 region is CAIMNSQETQYF. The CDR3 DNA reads TGTGCCATCATGAACTCCCAAGAGACCCAGTACTTC.